Detailed here is one T cell receptor (beta chain). As yet, its antigen is unknown. Germline CDR1 SGHNT, CDR2 YYREEE (reference sequence). The V gene lost 2 bases and the J gene lost 4 bases, with 9 bases spanning the gap. CDR3 size: 13 residues. The data were obtained in a study of T cells after yellow fever vaccination. For the study at large: Each low-cell-number fraction was prepared by means of SMART-Seq v4 Ultra Low Input.

Findings of the study overall: Contamination of FACS-sorted repertoires by abundant clonotypes from the bulk population could occur.

5'RACE template switching generated TCR cDNA, adding a universal primer site and UMIs. TCRdb redid the calling of the 5' RACE reads with MiXCR, one entry per CDR3 protein. The table lists hundreds of thousands of distinct CDR3 sequences, 12% of them singletons. The TCR comes from a young man who received the YFV17D yellow fever vaccine. J is TRBJ1-1 and V is TRBV5-4, with D perhaps TRBD1 (6 bases). The sequences come from PBMCs, collected on the day of the yellow fever booster vaccination. The CDR3 DNA reads TGTGCCAGCAGCTTAGGGGGAACCACTGAAGCTTTCTTT. Its translation is CASSLGGTTEAFF.